Below are 20 T cell receptor beta chains sequenced from a single sample in a study of T cell responses to AZD1222 COVID-19 vaccine. The protocol was immunoSEQ multiplex PCR, while the TCRdb copy is restricted to in-frame clones and leaves out a portion. In the table there are about 110,000 clones, around 89% of which are singletons. This material consisted of peripheral blood, taken on day 0 of AZD1222 vaccination. The receptors were gathered from an adult in good health.

This rearrangement joins TRBV27 to TRBJ2-2; no clear D. The V gene's germline CDR1 is MNHEY and CDR2 SMNVEV (reference sequence). The V gene lost 9 bases and the J gene lost 1 base, with 12 bases spanning the gap. This CDR3 is built from 14 residues. The CDR3 DNA follows: TGTGCCAGTTCCGACTGGCAGAACACCGGGGAGCTGTTTTTT. Translated: CASSDWQNTGELFF.

J is TRBJ1-5 and V is TRBV29-1, with D tentatively TRBD1 (5 bases). The CDR3 loop spans 12 amino acids. From germline, CDR1 is SQVTM and CDR2 ANQGSEA. Trimming shortened V by 4 bases and J by 4 bases, and 8 bases separated the two germline ends. CDR3 in DNA: TGCAGCGTTGGGGACGGAAATCAGCCCCAGCATTTT. This codes for CSVGDGNQPQHF.

V usage is TRBV3-1 (or the pseudogene TRBV3-2) and J usage is TRBJ2-5; no firm D call. V was pared by 8 bases and J by 4 bases, with 11 bases between. Germline CDR1 LGHDT, CDR2 YNNKEL (reference sequence). The CDR3 extends over 12 amino acids. For the CDR3, the DNA is TGTGCCAGCGGAAGGAACCTAGAGACCCAGTACTTC. As protein: CASGRNLETQYF.

The rearrangement uses TRBV5-1 and TRBJ1-1; TRBD1 might be the D (6 bases). The germline CDR1 and CDR2 sequences are SGHRS and YFSETQ. The CDR3 spans 15 residues. Trimming removed 4 bases from V and 1 base from J, with 14 bases in between. In nucleotides, the CDR3 is TGCGCCAGCAGCCCTCCGGGACACAGGAACACTGAAGCTTTCTTT. Amino acids: CASSPPGHRNTEAFF.

The chain links TRBV5-1 to TRBJ1-2; 9 bases map to TRBD1. The length of the CDR3 is 16 residues. CDR1 is SGHRS, CDR2 YFSETQ, per germline. The V gene end was trimmed by 4 bases and the J gene end by 8 bases; junction bases not matched to a gene: 15. CDR3 in DNA: TGCGCCAGCAGCGTTACCGGGACAGGGATAGGGGAAGGCTACACCTTC. This gives the protein CASSVTGTGIGEGYTF.

The rearrangement joins TRBV19 to TRBJ1-5, with 7 nucleotides matching TRBD1. The CDR3 runs to 14 residues. The germline CDR1 and CDR2 sequences are LNHDA and SQIVND (reference sequence). Trimming removed 3 bases from V and 7 bases from J; junction bases left unmatched: 6. The CDR3 region has the DNA TGTGCCAGTAGTATTGAACAGGGGAACCAGCCCCAGCATTTT. Protein sequence: CASSIEQGNQPQHF.

The chain couples TRBV3-1 (or the pseudogene TRBV3-2) to TRBJ1-2, with 7 bases that match TRBD1. J lost 2 bases, V lost 3 bases, and 0 bases had no gene match. There are 13 residues in the CDR3. Germline loops: CDR1 LGHDT, CDR2 YNNKEL (reference sequence). The CDR3 loop reads CASSQTGNYGYTF. CDR3 DNA sequence: TGTGCCAGCAGCCAGACAGGGAACTATGGCTACACCTTC.

The rearrangement joins TRBV6-2 or TRBV6-3 to TRBJ1-2, with no clear D. Between the trimmed V and J ends, which lost 6 bases and 5 bases, there was a span of 13 bases. The germline CDR1 and CDR2 sequences are MNHEY and SVGEGT. The CDR3 runs 13 residues. The CDR3 DNA reads as TGTGCCAGCAGCATCTCCAGAGATTATGGCTACACCTTC. Encoded protein: CASSISRDYGYTF.

The V gene is TRBV27, the J gene TRBJ2-7, with no clear D. This CDR3 has 19 residues. The germline V and J ends were trimmed by 6 bases and 1 base, with 28 bases remaining between them. Germline V gene data show CDR1 as MNHEY and CDR2 as SMNVEV (reference sequence). The CDR3 region is CASSRYTPSGSIRSYEQYF. The DNA of the CDR3 is TGTGCCAGCAGCCGTTATACCCCCTCCGGGTCTATCAGATCCTACGAGCAGTACTTC.

J is TRBJ1-1 and V is TRBV3-1 (or the pseudogene TRBV3-2); D perhaps matches TRBD1 (6 bases). Germline CDR1 reads LGHDT; CDR2 reads YNNKEL (reference sequence). Trimming left V 5 bases short and J 8 bases short, with 18 bases between. The CDR3 is 14 residues long. CDR3 in amino acids: CASSTQQGRGEAFF. CDR3 nucleotide sequence: TGTGCCAGCAGCACACAACAGGGTCGGGGCGAAGCTTTCTTT.

The sample holds one count of this clone. The rearrangement uses TRBV5-5 and TRBJ2-5; D possibly corresponds to TRBD1 (6 bases). There are 14 residues in the CDR3. Between the trimmed V and J ends, which lost 7 bases and 1 base, there was a span of 14 bases. Germline V gives CDR1 SGHKS, CDR2 YYEKEE (reference sequence). The CDR3 region is CASYLRTAQETQYF. In DNA, the CDR3 is TGTGCCAGCTATCTTAGGACAGCCCAAGAGACCCAGTACTTC.

The J gene is TRBJ2-7, the V gene TRBV6-5; possibly TRBD1 for D (6 bases). Germline CDR1 MNHEY, CDR2 SVGAGI. The germline V and J ends were trimmed by 0 bases and 7 bases, with 13 bases remaining between them. This CDR3 has 14 amino acids. The CDR3 DNA reads TGTGCCAGCAGTTACTCCGGACAGTGGAGTGAGCAGTACTTC. This gives the protein CASSYSGQWSEQYF.

V gene TRBV5-1 combines with J gene TRBJ2-1; TRBD2 matches 7 bases. Germline values: CDR1 SGHRS, CDR2 YFSETQ. The CDR3 consists of 16 residues. J gave up 5 bases and V 0 bases, and 8 bases lay outside the gene matches. The CDR3 spells CASSLGREEWNNEQFF. The CDR3 coding sequence is TGCGCCAGCAGCTTGGGTCGGGAGGAGTGGAACAATGAGCAGTTCTTC.

This chain uses TRBV6-5 with TRBJ1-1; D might be TRBD1 (5 bases). Trimming removed 0 bases from V and 5 bases from J, with 7 bases in between. Germline V CDR1 and CDR2: MNHEY, SVGAGI. The CDR3 consists of 13 residues. CDR3 protein: CASSYSGETEAFF. CDR3 bases: TGTGCCAGCAGTTACTCGGGGGAGACTGAAGCTTTCTTT.

The V call is TRBV2, the J call TRBJ1-1; no clear D. V lost 2 bases and J 1 base, leaving 8 bases between the germline ends. Germline CDR1 is SNHLY and CDR2 is FYNNEI. The CDR3 contains 14 residues. The DNA for the CDR3 is TGTGCCAGCAGTGAAAGTAGGCAGAACACTGAAGCTTTCTTT. Translated: CASSESRQNTEAFF.

This chain connects TRBV5-1 to TRBJ1-1, with 8 bases aligning to TRBD1. The CDR3 is 14 residues long. The trim removed 6 bases at V and 1 base at J, leaving 5 bases unmatched. Germline V gives CDR1 SGHRS, CDR2 YFSETQ. The CDR3 here is CASTRDRSNTEAFF. The CDR3 DNA is TGCGCCAGCACCCGGGACAGGTCGAACACTGAAGCTTTCTTT. Based on the CDR3 plus reference TRBV5-1 and TRBJ1-1, the full variable domain is KAGVTQTPRYLIKTRGQQVTLSCSPISGHRSVSWYQQTPGQGLQFLFEYFSETQRNKGNFPGRFSGRQFSNSRSEMNVSTLELGDSALYLCASTRDRSNTEAFFGQGTRLTVV.

The V call is TRBV19, the J call TRBJ1-5; 7 nucleotides agree with TRBD1. V lost 4 bases, J lost 5 bases, and 5 bases stayed unmatched. The CDR3 is 14 residues long. The germline CDR1 and CDR2 sequences are LNHDA and SQIVND (reference sequence). The CDR3 nucleotides read TGTGCCAGTAGTACGACAGGGTTGTATCAGCCCCAGCATTTT. Its protein product is CASSTTGLYQPQHF.

The chain recombines TRBV13 with TRBJ1-1; D remains ambiguous. In germline, CDR1 is PRHDT, CDR2 FYEKMQ (reference sequence). The CDR3 has 14 residues. Trimming stripped 4 bases from V and 4 bases from J, with 13 bases between. The CDR3 DNA is TGTGCCAGCAGCTACACTTCGCAGAGCACTGAAGCTTTCTTT. It specifies CASSYTSQSTEAFF.

In its sample, this clone was seen once. The chain combines TRBV18 with TRBJ2-3; the D call may be TRBD1 or TRBD2 (6 bases each). V lost 5 bases and J lost 8, with 14 bases in between. The length of the CDR3 is 13 residues. From germline, CDR1 is KGHSH and CDR2 LQKENI. In nucleotides, the CDR3 is TGTGCCAGCTCATCCGACAGGAGGGGTACGCAGTATTTT. This codes for CASSSDRRGTQYF. The variable domain in full, with the rest retrieved from reference TRBV18 and TRBJ2-3, is NAGVMQNPRHLVRRRGQEARLRCSPMKGHSHVYWYRQLPEEGLKFMVYLQKENIIDESGMPKERFSAEFPKEGPSILRIQQVVRGDSAAYFCASSSDRRGTQYFGPGTRLTVL.

V gene TRBV28 combines with J gene TRBJ1-2; weak D call: TRBD1 (5 bases). Germline lookup yields CDR1 MDHEN and CDR2 SYDVKM. CDR3 length: 17 residues. Trimming stripped 5 bases from V and 0 bases from J, with 19 bases between. The CDR3 DNA reads as TGTGCCAGCAGTCTAAGCCGAGGGGAGTTAGCTAACTATGGCTACACCTTC. It encodes CASSLSRGELANYGYTF.